This T cell receptor (beta chain) emerged from a study of tissue T cells after allogeneic stem cell transplantation. Study-level results: TCR repertoires tracked anatomic similarity, regardless of disease or transplant status. Across patients, clones rarely overlapped, yet motif clusters were shared tissue-specifically.

In its sample, this clone was seen a few times. What it binds is unknown. Gene and germline names: mouse. The assay was immunoSEQ multiplex PCR, and TCRdb's table has in-frame clones only and misses some. The table shows roughly 50,000 clones, with 65% to 85% occurring only once. Sequencing used sorted cells pooled from one or two spleens. The sequence was collected from a pool of C57BL/6 mice in good health.

The covered CDR3 bases are TGTGCCAGCAGGACCGGGACAAATTCTGGAAATACGCTCTAT. As protein: CASRTGTNSGNTLY. The full CDR3 is CASRTGTNSGNTLYF. The rearrangement uses TRBV19 and TRBJ1-3; D is perhaps TRBD1 (6 bases). The read halts 1 residue ahead of the CDR3 end, with the missing end drawn from the germline J gene. The germline CDR1 and CDR2 sequences are FNHDT and SITEND (reference sequence). This CDR3 has 15 amino acids. The V end lost 5 bases, the J end lost 0 bases, and 12 bases lay between the germline ends.